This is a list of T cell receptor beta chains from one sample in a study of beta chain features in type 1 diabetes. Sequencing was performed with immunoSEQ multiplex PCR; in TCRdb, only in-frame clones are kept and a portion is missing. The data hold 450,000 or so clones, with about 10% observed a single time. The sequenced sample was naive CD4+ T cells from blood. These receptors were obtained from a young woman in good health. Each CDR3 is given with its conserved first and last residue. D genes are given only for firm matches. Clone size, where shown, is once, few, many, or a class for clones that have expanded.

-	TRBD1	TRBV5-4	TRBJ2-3	CASSRDSSTDTQYF	TGTGCCAGCAGCCGGGACAGTAGCACAGATACGCAGTATTTT
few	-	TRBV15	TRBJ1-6	CATQIRQGHNSPLHF	TGTGCCACCCAAATCCGGCAGGGCCATAATTCACCCCTCCACTTT
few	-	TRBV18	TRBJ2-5	CASSTGSLETQYF	TGTGCCAGCTCAACCGGAAGTCTTGAGACCCAGTACTTC
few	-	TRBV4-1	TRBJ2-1	CASSQPGRGGSNEQFF	TGCGCCAGCAGCCAACCGGGTAGAGGGGGTTCCAACGAGCAGTTCTTC
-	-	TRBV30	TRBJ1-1	CAWSVKGQRAEAFF	TGTGCCTGGAGTGTTAAGGGTCAGAGGGCTGAAGCTTTCTTT
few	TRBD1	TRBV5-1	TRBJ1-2	CASRDRDYGYTF	TGCGCCAGCAGAGACAGGGACTATGGCTACACCTTC
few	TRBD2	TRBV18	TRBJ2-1	CASSRLAGENEQFF	TGTGCCAGCTCACGACTAGCGGGAGAGAATGAGCAGTTCTTC
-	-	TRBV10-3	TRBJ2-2	CAIRGPGPNTGELFF	TGTGCCATCAGGGGACCGGGGCCTAACACCGGGGAGCTGTTTTTT
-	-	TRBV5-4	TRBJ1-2	CASSSAPTGRYGYTF	TGTGCCAGCAGCTCCGCCCCGACAGGACGTTATGGCTACACCTTC
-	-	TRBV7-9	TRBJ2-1	CASSLTTANEQFF	TGTGCCAGCAGCTTAACGACAGCGAATGAGCAGTTCTTC
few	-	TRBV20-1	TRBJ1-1	CSASRGTEAFF	TGCAGTGCTAGCCGGGGCACTGAAGCTTTCTTT
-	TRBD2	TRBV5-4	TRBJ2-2	CASSLPGLAGELFF	TGTGCCAGCAGCCTACCGGGACTAGCCGGGGAGCTGTTTTTT
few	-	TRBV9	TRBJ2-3	CASSDEASRTDTQYF	TGTGCCAGCAGCGATGAGGCTAGTCGAACAGATACGCAGTATTTT
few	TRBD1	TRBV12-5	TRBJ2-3	CASGPGQGGTDTQYF	TGTGCTAGTGGCCCAGGACAGGGGGGCACAGATACGCAGTATTTT
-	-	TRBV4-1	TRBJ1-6	CASSQFSNSPLHF	TGCGCCAGCAGCCAATTCAGTAATTCACCCCTCCACTTT
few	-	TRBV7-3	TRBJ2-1	CASSLLIGGRNEQFF	TGTGCCAGCAGCCTCCTAATAGGGGGGCGCAATGAGCAGTTCTTC
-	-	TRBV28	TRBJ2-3	CASKALILSTDTQYF	TGTGCCAGCAAAGCCCTGATCCTGAGCACAGATACGCAGTATTTT
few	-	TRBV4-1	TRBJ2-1	CASRDYRGKHYNEQFF	TGCGCCAGCAGAGACTATCGAGGCAAGCATTACAATGAGCAGTTCTTC
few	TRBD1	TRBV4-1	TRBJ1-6	CASSQVTGFNSPLHF	TGCGCCAGCAGCCAAGTGACAGGGTTTAATTCACCCCTCCACTTT
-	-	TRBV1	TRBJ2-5	CTSSQGLDREPETQYF	TGCACCAGCAGCCAAGGTCTCGACAGGGAACCGGAGACCCAGTACTTC
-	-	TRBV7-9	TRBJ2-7	CASSLAYRAASEQYF	TGTGCCAGCAGCTTAGCTTACAGGGCGGCTAGCGAGCAGTACTTC
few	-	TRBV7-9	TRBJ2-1	CASSFEVGSKFF	TGTGCCAGCAGCTTTGAGGTCGGTTCGAAGTTCTTC
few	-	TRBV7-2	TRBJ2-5	CASSPGGGQETQYF	TGTGCCAGCAGCCCCGGGGGAGGACAAGAGACCCAGTACTTC
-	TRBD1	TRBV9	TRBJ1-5	CASSVGQQSTDTQHF	TGTGCCAGCAGCGTGGGACAGCAAAGCACAGATACGCAGCATTTT
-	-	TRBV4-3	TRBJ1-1	CASSRGGLMNTEAFF	TGCGCCAGCAGCCGCGGGGGACTGATGAACACTGAAGCTTTCTTT
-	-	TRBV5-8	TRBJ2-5	CASRRDNRETQYF	TGTGCCAGCAGAAGGGACAATCGAGAGACCCAGTACTTC
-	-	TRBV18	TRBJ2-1	CASSVGTSSYNEQFF	TGTGCCAGCTCAGTTGGAACTTCCTCCTACAATGAGCAGTTCTTC
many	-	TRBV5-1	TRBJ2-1	CASSLVTVNEQFF	TGCGCCAGCAGCTTAGTGACAGTCAATGAGCAGTTCTTC
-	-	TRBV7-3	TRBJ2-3	CASSFASTDTQYF	TGTGCCAGCAGCTTTGCTAGCACAGATACGCAGTATTTT
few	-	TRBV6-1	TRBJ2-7	CASSDRGWYEQYF	TGTGCCAGCAGTGACAGGGGCTGGTACGAGCAGTACTTC
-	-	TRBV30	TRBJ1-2	CAWSLKLDYGYTF	TGTGCCTGGAGTCTTAAGCTAGACTATGGCTACACCTTC
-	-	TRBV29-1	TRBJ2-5	CSAGGAEETQYF	TGCAGCGCAGGGGGGGCGGAAGAGACCCAGTACTTC
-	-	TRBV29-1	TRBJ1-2	CSVYIDRSFYTF	TGCAGCGTGTATATAGACAGGTCCTTCTACACCTTC
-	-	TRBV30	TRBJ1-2	CAWTGAGENYGYTF	TGTGCCTGGACTGGGGCCGGGGAAAACTATGGCTACACCTTC
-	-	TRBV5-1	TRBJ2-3	CASSSNPTAYSTDTQYF	TGCGCCAGCAGCTCAAACCCGACAGCATATAGCACAGATACGCAGTATTTT
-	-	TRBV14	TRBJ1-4	CASSRGGGEKLFF	TGTGCCAGCAGCCGGGGAGGAGGCGAAAAACTGTTTTTT
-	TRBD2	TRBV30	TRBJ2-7	CAWNAGGPYEQYF	TGTGCCTGGAATGCGGGAGGACCCTACGAGCAGTACTTC
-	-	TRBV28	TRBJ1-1	CASSHHQGTEAFF	TGTGCCAGCAGTCACCACCAGGGGACTGAAGCTTTCTTT
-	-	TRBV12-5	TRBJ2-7	CASGSPSQGRQYF	TGTGCTAGTGGTTCCCCTTCACAGGGAAGGCAGTACTTC
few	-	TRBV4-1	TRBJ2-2	CASSQFSNTGELFF	TGCGCCAGCAGCCAGTTCTCGAACACCGGGGAGCTGTTTTTT
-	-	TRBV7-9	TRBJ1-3	CASSLTVSGNTIYF	TGTGCCAGCAGCTTGACAGTTTCTGGAAACACCATATATTTT
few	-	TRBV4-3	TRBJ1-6	CASSQDGSNSPLHF	TGCGCCAGCAGCCAGGACGGGAGTAATTCACCCCTCCACTTT
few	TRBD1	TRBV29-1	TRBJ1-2	CSVAQGQGAGVGYTF	TGCAGCGTGGCCCAAGGACAGGGGGCGGGAGTTGGCTACACCTTC
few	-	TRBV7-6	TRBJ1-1	CASSPRDLMNTEAFF	TGTGCCAGCAGCCCACGCGACTTGATGAACACTGAAGCTTTCTTT
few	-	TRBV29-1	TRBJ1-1	CSGITGWGTEAFF	TGCAGCGGGATCACAGGGTGGGGCACTGAAGCTTTCTTT
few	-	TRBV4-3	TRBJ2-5	CASSQVFRLQETQYF	TGCGCCAGCAGCCAAGTTTTCCGGCTTCAAGAGACCCAGTACTTC
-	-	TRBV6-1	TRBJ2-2	CASRLVEPGELFF	TGTGCCAGCAGACTAGTGGAACCCGGGGAGCTGTTTTTT
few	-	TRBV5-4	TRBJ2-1	CASSRQLGSYNEQFF	TGTGCCAGCAGCCGCCAACTCGGCTCCTACAATGAGCAGTTCTTC
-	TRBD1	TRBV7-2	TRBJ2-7	CASARRDRAYEQYF	TGTGCCAGCGCACGCCGGGACAGGGCCTACGAGCAGTACTTC
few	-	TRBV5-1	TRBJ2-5	CASSLDGTQYF	TGCGCCAGCAGCTTGGATGGGACCCAGTACTTC
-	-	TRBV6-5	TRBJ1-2	CASSSPGGPFNYGYTF	TGTGCCAGCAGTTCCCCGGGCGGACCATTTAACTATGGCTACACCTTC
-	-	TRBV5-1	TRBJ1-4	CASSLYPNEKLFF	TGCGCCAGCAGCTTGTACCCGAATGAAAAACTGTTTTTT
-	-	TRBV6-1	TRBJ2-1	CASLREYNEQFF	TGTGCCAGCCTCCGGGAGTACAATGAGCAGTTCTTC
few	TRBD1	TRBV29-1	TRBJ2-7	CSVERTGTGYYEQYF	TGCAGCGTTGAAAGGACCGGGACAGGGTATTACGAGCAGTACTTC
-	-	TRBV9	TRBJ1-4	CASSVGAGTEKLFF	TGTGCCAGCAGCGTAGGCGCCGGAACGGAAAAACTGTTTTTT
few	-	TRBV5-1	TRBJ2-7	CASSLGTGRAVYEQYF	TGCGCCAGCAGCTTAGGAACAGGGCGCGCCGTCTACGAGCAGTACTTC
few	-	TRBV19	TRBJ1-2	CASMPGARYGYTF	TGTGCCAGTATGCCGGGGGCGCGATATGGCTACACCTTC
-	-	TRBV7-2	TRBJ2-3	CASTIQLDTQYF	TGTGCCAGCACCATCCAGTTGGATACGCAGTATTTT
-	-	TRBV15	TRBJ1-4	CATSRDKKAQSELFF	TGTGCCACCAGCAGAGATAAAAAAGCCCAAAGTGAACTGTTTTTT
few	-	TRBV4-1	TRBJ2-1	CASSPPPYSTNNEQFF	TGCGCCAGCAGCCCCCCGCCATACAGCACTAACAATGAGCAGTTCTTC